This T cell receptor (beta chain) was profiled in a study of blood T cell repertoires in COVID-19. Study as a whole: There were acute and convalescent COVID-19 samples, and they came from the United States, Italy and Spain. T cells, B-cell-depleted T cells, or PBMCs provided the cDNA or gDNA that served as material.

Methods used by the authors: Amplification of reference gene primers was used by the study to estimate nucleated cell counts. Some clones are missing from TCRdb's copy, which holds only in-frame ones; the method was immunoSEQ multiplex PCR. The V and J calls and clone size were taken over from that table, and D and trimming were inferred from the DNA. This sample yields more than 30,000 clones, of which roughly 84% are seen a single time; about 14% belongs to the top ten. The CDR3 loop spans 12 amino acids. V lost 5 bases, J lost 15 bases, and 10 bases stayed unmatched. Germline values: CDR1 LNHNV, CDR2 YYDKDF (reference sequence).

V gene TRBV15 combines with J gene TRBJ2-1; 7 bases fit TRBD1. The TCR sequence derives from a man aged 60-69 years with active COVID-19. The sequenced sample was peripheral blood. The CDR3 is CATSHTGEYLFF. CDR3 coding DNA: TGTGCCACCAGCCATACAGGGGAGTACCTGTTCTTC.